This T cell receptor beta chain is from a study of blood T cell repertoires in COVID-19. Germline CDR1 and CDR2: MGHRA and YSYEKL. The CDR3 runs to 13 residues. V dropped 0 bases and J dropped 2 bases, with 5 bases sitting between them. Only one count was recorded for this clone. Generated by immunoSEQ multiplex PCR, the TCRdb table keeps only in-frame clones and is missing some. The table shows roughly 170,000 clones, with 84% occurring only once. The sequence came from a man in his forties or fifties who had recovered from COVID-19. The sample taken for sequencing was peripheral blood. The rearrangement links TRBV4-1 to TRBJ2-7; no reliable D call. CDR3 region: CASSQDSPYEQYF. DNA of the CDR3: TGCGCCAGCAGCCAAGACAGTCCCTACGAGCAGTACTTC.